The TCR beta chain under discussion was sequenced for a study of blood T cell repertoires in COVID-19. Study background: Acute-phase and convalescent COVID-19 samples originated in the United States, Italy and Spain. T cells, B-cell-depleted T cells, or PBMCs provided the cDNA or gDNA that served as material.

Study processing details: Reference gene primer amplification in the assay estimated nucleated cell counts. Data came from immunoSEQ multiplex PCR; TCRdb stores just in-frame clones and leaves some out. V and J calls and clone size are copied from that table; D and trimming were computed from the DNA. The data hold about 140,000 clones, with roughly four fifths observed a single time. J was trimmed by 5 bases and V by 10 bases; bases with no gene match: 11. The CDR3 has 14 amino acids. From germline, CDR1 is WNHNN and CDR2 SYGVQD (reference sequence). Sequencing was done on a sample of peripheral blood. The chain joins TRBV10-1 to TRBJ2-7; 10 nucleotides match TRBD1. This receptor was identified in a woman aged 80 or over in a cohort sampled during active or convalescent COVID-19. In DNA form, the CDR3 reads TGCGCCATGGCAAGGGACAGGGGTCCCCACGAGCAGTACGTC. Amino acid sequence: CAMARDRGPHEQYV.